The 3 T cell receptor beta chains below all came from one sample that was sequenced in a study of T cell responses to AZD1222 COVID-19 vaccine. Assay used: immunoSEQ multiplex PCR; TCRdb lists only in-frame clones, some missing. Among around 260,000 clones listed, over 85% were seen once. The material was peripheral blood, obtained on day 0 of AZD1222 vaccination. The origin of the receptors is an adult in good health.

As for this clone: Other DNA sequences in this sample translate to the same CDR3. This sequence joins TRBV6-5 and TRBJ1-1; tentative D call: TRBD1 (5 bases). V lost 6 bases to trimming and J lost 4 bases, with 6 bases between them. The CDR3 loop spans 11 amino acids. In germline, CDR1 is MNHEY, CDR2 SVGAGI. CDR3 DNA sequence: TGTGCCAGCAGCCAGGGCACTGAAGCTTTCTTT. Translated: CASSQGTEAFF.

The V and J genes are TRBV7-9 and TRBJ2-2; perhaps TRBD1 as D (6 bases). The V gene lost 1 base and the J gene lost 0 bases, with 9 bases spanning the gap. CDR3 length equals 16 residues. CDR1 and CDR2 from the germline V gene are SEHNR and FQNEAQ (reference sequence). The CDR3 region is CASSLGTAANTGELFF. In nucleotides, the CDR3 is TGTGCCAGCAGCTTAGGGACAGCCGCGAACACCGGGGAGCTGTTTTTT.

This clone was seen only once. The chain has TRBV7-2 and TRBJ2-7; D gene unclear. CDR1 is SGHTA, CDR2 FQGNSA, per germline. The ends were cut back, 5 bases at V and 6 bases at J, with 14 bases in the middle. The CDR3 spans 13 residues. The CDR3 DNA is TGTGCCAGCAGCCCCGGCCGACGGCTCGAGCAGTACTTC. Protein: CASSPGRRLEQYF.